Listed here is a single TCR beta chain. Its antigen is as yet unknown. Overlapping HIV-1 Gag 15-mer peptides at 0.85 to 1 ug per peptide per mL were used. CD40L/CD69 double-negative CD45RO-high memory CD4+ T cells were collected. Suppressive ART was started during chronic HIV-1 infection in these adults. CD4+ T cell counts exceeded 400 cells/uL; CMV serology was positive. The data were obtained in a study of persistence of HIV-infected CD4 T cells. For the study at large: Suppressive ART had lasted a median of roughly eight years. Broader study findings: The rare CMV-responding cells with HIV-1 proviruses were not separately TCR-sequenced.

CDR1 is SGHNT, CDR2 YYREEE, per germline (reference sequence). This CDR3 has 15 amino acids. V lost 4 bases to trimming and J lost 2 bases, with 10 bases between them. The immunoSEQ assay was version 4, run in survey mode. Produced via immunoSEQ multiplex PCR; TCRdb's table is partial and in-frame only. Of 30,000 to 45,000 clones listed, 85% were seen once; the top ten hold around 5.4%. The chain links TRBV5-4 to TRBJ1-6, with TRBD1 as a possible D gene (6 bases). This sequence originates from an adult with HIV. The donor label of this sample is uncertain. The input for sequencing was cultured CD4+ T cells from PBMCs, taken from a patient who received antiretroviral therapy. The CDR3 nucleotides are TGTGCCAGCAGCGTACAGGGACCCTATAATTCACCCCTCCACTTT. Its protein is CASSVQGPYNSPLHF.